The rows below give T cell receptor beta chains drawn from one sample of a study of blood T cell repertoires in COVID-19. This table comes from immunoSEQ multiplex PCR, and its TCRdb copy is limited to in-frame clones, with some not included. The profile shows 200,000 to 300,000 clones, about 83% of them singletons. Sequencing was carried out using peripheral blood. Receptors originate from a man at least 80 years old with acute or convalescent COVID-19. CDR3s leave out the opening cysteine and the closing phenylalanine or tryptophan. Fields, in order: clone size, J gene, V gene, CDR3 protein. Only part of the rows carry a size: once, few, many, or a class if the clone is expanded.

>few|TRBJ1-5|TRBV28
ACWGQDQPQH
>NA|TRBJ1-1|TRBV28
ASIAGPGNTEAF
>once|TRBJ2-1|TRBV5-1
ASSLAPGESSYNEQF
>NA|TRBJ2-3|TRBV7-8
ASSALAGGRDTQY
>NA|TRBJ2-7|TRBV18
ASSPLTSGDNYEQY
>few|TRBJ1-4|TRBV28
ASSLTLGQGQATNEKLF
>NA|TRBJ2-5|TRBV29-1
SVVHLAETQY
>NA|TRBJ1-2|TRBV6-2/TRBV6-3
ASSYEATGYGYT
>once|TRBJ1-2|TRBV28
ASSLRGQGYT
>NA|TRBJ1-1|TRBV15
ATSRDPGTVTEAF
>NA|TRBJ2-5|TRBV5-8
ATLERGRQETQY
>NA|TRBJ1-2|TRBV6-6
ASSYSGGVRGYT
>NA|TRBJ2-3|TRBV29-1
SVGRAGGGDTQY
>NA|TRBJ1-4|TRBV5-1
ASSPGQSFNEKLF
>NA|TRBJ2-1|TRBV7-2
ASSLWGRPDEQF
>NA|TRBJ1-1|TRBV12-5
ASGLLGDTEAF
>NA|TRBJ1-1|TRBV28
ASSLGAPGAF
>NA|TRBJ2-2|TRBV5-8
ASSLFGTGGPGELF
>NA|TRBJ1-3|TRBV5-6
ASSLQGSNTIY
>NA|TRBJ2-7|TRBV19
ASSTQTGVFYEQY
>NA|TRBJ1-4|TRBV7-8
ASSLSSMSQGARKLF
>few|TRBJ1-2|TRBV28
ASTHPTGAYGYT
>NA|TRBJ1-2|TRBV5-1
ASSLNPAGLIRYGYT
>NA|TRBJ2-7|TRBV19
ASAVQGLDEQY
>NA|TRBJ1-1|TRBV12-3/TRBV12-4
ASSLRGREAF
>NA|TRBJ1-6|TRBV28
ASSSGTGTSPLH
>NA|TRBJ2-7|TRBV2
ASGEMDRGAYEQY
>NA|TRBJ1-1|TRBV21-1
ASSIRQGLNTEAF
>NA|TRBJ1-6|TRBV10-3
AISEVPQGSSPLH
>NA|TRBJ2-7|TRBV28
ASSFLGSGSSQY
>NA|TRBJ1-4|TRBV28
ASRRGGAGEKLF
>NA|TRBJ2-7|TRBV19
ASSFEGLSYEQY
>NA|TRBJ2-5|TRBV5-1
ASSLRQGRETQY
>NA|TRBJ2-7|TRBV19
ASSIQGGGYEQY
>NA|TRBJ2-7|TRBV6-6
ARPPPAGEGEQY
>NA|TRBJ1-1|TRBV5-6
ASSLKRGRGNTEAF
>few|TRBJ1-5|TRBV19
ASLTGGVNNIDQPQH
>NA|TRBJ1-3|TRBV5-4
ASSWGHPNSGNTIY
>NA|TRBJ1-2|TRBV2
ASSDREGYGYT
>NA|TRBJ2-1|TRBV12-5
ASGLGQGGHEQF
>NA|TRBJ2-5|TRBV28
ASSPGLAGVASETQY
>NA|TRBJ1-5|TRBV19
ASSMGRRDGNQPQH
>NA|TRBJ1-4|TRBV10-3
AISAGRPNQKLF
>NA|TRBJ2-1|TRBV19
ASSHLGTTYYNEQF
>once|TRBJ1-1|TRBV10-2
ASSSSNTEAF
>NA|TRBJ2-7|TRBV27
ASSPGPPRDYEQY
>NA|TRBJ1-3|TRBV5-6
ASSSGTGWSGNTIY
>NA|TRBJ2-5|TRBV19
ASSIVSGSTFSETQY
>NA|TRBJ2-5|TRBV7-9
ASSLGDYSSD
>NA|TRBJ1-3|TRBV3-1/TRBV3-2
ASSRRGTGTGNTIY
>few|TRBJ1-1|TRBV6-5
ASRRPGQRNTEAF